The clone carrying this T cell receptor beta chain showed up many times. Antigen unknown. From fresh peripheral blood, 8.5 to 10 ml in volume, the PBMCs were obtained. The CDR3 runs 14 residues. Trimming removed 6 bases at V and 0 bases at J, with 15 bases between. CDR1 DFQATT and CDR2 SNEGSKA come from the germline V gene (reference sequence). The sample comes from a study of Graves' ophthalmopathy and Graves' hyperthyroidism. Study-wide context: The collection of peripheral blood took place at initial diagnosis, before any treatment.

The TCR beta CDR3 regions underwent amplification from RNA transcripts. Second-round multiplex PCR followed a first-round RT-PCR using HTBI primers. TCRdb itself ran the multiplex PCR reads through MiXCR, one entry per CDR3 protein. The table shows hundreds of thousands of distinct CDR3 sequences, with 15% occurring only once. Notes on the study in general: For predicting ophthalmopathy progression, the model had roughly 64% sensitivity and approximately 77% specificity. The 13-signature model separated ophthalmopathy from stable hyperthyroidism at 85% to 90% sensitivity and about 80% specificity.

Sequenced sample: peripheral blood. The clonotype was recovered from a woman aged 18-30 years with stable Graves' hyperthyroidism. This chain connects TRBV20-1 to TRBJ2-7; D might be TRBD1 (5 bases). The CDR3 nucleotides are TGCAGTGCAAAGACAGTACAATACTCCTACGAGCAGTACTTC. It codes for CSAKTVQYSYEQYF.